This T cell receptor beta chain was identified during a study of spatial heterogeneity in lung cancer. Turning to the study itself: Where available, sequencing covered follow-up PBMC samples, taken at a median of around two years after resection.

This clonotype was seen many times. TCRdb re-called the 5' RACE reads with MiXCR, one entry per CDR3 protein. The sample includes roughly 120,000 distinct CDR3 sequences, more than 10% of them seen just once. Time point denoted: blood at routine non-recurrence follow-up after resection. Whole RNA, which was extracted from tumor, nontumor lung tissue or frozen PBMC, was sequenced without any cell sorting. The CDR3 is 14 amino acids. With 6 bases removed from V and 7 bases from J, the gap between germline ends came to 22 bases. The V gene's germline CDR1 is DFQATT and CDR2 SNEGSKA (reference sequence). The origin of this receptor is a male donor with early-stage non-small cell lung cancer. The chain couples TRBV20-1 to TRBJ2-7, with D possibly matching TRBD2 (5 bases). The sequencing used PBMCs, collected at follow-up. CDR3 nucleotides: TGCAGTGCCGGCGCGCCCATACTAGGGTATGAGCAGTACTTC. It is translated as CSAGAPILGYEQYF.